The rows below give T cell receptor beta chains drawn from one sample of a study of cytomegalovirus exposure and HLA in healthy donors. TCRdb keeps only in-frame clones here, not all; method: immunoSEQ multiplex PCR. Its clone listing holds about 200,000 clones. The sample taken for sequencing was PBMCs. Every receptor here comes from a man aged 25-45 years in good health and CMV-seronegative. Both conserved end residues are part of each CDR3. D genes are given only for firm matches.

.,TRBV11-2,12,TRBJ1-2,CASTRFNYGYTF,TGTGCCAGTACAAGATTTAACTATGGCTACACCTTC
.,TRBV18,13,TRBJ2-3,CASFRGITDTQYF,TGTGCCAGTTTCCGGGGAATCACAGATACGCAGTATTTT
.,TRBV7-9,15,TRBJ2-7,CASSSWGTSNYEQYF,TGTGCCAGCAGCTCCTGGGGGACTTCTAACTACGAGCAGTACTTC
.,TRBV7-3,16,TRBJ2-3,CASSTNLAVQGDTQYF,TGTGCCAGCAGCACCAACCTAGCGGTACAGGGAGATACGCAGTATTTT
TRBD1,TRBV28,14,TRBJ1-3,CATDRGSSGNTIYF,TGTGCCACCGACAGGGGTTCCTCTGGAAACACCATATATTTT
TRBD1,TRBV7-9,18,TRBJ1-3,CASETLRTGGLSGNTIYF,TGTGCCAGCGAAACCCTTCGGACAGGGGGCTTGTCTGGAAACACCATATATTTT
.,TRBV6-5,15,TRBJ2-3,CASSYSGAYTDTQYF,TGTGCCAGCAGTTACTCAGGGGCCTACACAGATACGCAGTATTTT
TRBD1,TRBV11-2,15,TRBJ2-3,CASSPDRGLMNTQYF,TGTGCCAGCAGCCCTGACAGGGGGCTAATGAATACGCAGTATTTT
TRBD1,TRBV18,16,TRBJ2-3,CASSPWTGSSTDTQYF,TGTGCCAGCTCACCTTGGACAGGTTCTAGCACAGATACGCAGTATTTT
.,TRBV29-1,15,TRBJ2-3,CSVEARGFRTDTQYF,TGCAGCGTTGAGGCCAGGGGATTTCGCACAGATACGCAGTATTTT
.,TRBV5-6,15,TRBJ1-3,CASSLGSNAGNTIYF,TGTGCCAGCAGCCTAGGATCTAACGCTGGAAACACCATATATTTT
TRBD1,TRBV7-9,17,TRBJ1-1,CASSPGTGGFGGTEAFF,TGTGCCAGCAGCCCCGGGACAGGGGGCTTTGGTGGCACTGAAGCTTTCTTT
.,TRBV6-1,14,TRBJ1-2,CASSFSGDFRGYTF,TGTGCCAGCAGTTTTAGTGGGGACTTTCGAGGCTACACCTTC
TRBD2,TRBV6-6,16,TRBJ2-3,CASSDPGGLGVDTQYF,TGTGCCAGCAGCGACCCGGGGGGACTCGGTGTTGATACGCAGTATTTT